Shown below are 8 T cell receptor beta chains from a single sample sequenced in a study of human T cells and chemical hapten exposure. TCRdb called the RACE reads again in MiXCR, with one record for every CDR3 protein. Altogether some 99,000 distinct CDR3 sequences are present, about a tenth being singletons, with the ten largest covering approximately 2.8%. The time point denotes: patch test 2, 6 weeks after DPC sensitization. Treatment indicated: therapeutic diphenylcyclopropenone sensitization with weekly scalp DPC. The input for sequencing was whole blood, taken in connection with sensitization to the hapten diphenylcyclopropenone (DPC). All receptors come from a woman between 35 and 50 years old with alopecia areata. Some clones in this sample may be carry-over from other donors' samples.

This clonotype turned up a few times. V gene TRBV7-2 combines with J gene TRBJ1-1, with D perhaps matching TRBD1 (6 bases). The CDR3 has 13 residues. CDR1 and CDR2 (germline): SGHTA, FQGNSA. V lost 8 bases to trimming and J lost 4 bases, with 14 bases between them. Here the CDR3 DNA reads TGTGCCAGCGGAGCTATAGGGGGCACTGAAGCTTTCTTT. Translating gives CASGAIGGTEAFF.

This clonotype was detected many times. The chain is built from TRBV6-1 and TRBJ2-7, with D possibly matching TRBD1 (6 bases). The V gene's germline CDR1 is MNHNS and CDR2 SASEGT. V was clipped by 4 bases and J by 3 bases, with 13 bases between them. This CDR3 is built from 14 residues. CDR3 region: CASSGIGQIYEQYF. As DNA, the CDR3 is TGTGCCAGCAGTGGGATTGGACAGATCTACGAGCAGTACTTC.

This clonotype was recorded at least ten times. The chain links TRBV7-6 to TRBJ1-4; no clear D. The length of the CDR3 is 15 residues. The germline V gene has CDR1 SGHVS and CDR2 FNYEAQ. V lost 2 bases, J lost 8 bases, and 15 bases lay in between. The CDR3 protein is CASSLMWPGREKLFF. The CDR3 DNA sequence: TGTGCCAGCAGCTTAATGTGGCCCGGTCGGGAAAAACTGTTTTTT.

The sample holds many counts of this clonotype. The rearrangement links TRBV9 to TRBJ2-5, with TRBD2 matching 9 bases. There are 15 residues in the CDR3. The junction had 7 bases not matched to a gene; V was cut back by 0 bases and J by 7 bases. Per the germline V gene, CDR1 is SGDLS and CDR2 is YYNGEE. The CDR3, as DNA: TGTGCCAGCAGCGTAGGTCGTAGCGGGGGAGGGACCCAGTACTTC. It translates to CASSVGRSGGGTQYF.

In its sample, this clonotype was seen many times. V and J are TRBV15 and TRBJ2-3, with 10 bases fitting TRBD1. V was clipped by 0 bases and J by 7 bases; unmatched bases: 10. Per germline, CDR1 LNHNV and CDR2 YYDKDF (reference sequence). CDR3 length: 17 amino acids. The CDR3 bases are TGTGCCACCAGCAGAGACACCGGGACAGGGGTGGCAAATACGCAGTATTTT. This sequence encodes CATSRDTGTGVANTQYF.

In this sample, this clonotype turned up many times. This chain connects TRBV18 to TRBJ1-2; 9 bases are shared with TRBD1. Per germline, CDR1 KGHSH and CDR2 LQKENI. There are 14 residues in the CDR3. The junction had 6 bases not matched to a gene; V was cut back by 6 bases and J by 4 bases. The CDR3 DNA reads TGTGCCAGCTCCCCTGGGACAGGGCCCTATGGCTACACCTTC. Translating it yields CASSPGTGPYGYTF. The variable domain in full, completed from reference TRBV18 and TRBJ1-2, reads NAGVMQNPRHLVRRRGQEARLRCSPMKGHSHVYWYRQLPEEGLKFMVYLQKENIIDESGMPKERFSAEFPKEGPSILRIQQVVRGDSAAYFCASSPGTGPYGYTFGSGTRLTVV.

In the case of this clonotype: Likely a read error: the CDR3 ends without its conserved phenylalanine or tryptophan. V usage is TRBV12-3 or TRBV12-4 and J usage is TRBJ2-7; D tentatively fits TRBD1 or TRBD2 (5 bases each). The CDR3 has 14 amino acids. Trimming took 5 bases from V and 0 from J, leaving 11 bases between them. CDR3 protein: CASSPSGTSYEQYI. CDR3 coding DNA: TGTGCCAGCAGTCCCTCGGGGACCTCCTACGAGCAGTACATC.

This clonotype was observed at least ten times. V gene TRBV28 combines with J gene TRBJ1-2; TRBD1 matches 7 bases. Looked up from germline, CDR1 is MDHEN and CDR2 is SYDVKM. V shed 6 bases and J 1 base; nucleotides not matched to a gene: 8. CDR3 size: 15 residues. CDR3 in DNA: TGTGCCAGCAGAACGACAGGGTACGGTAACTATGGCTACACCTTC. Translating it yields CASRTTGYGNYGYTF.